These 22 T cell receptor beta chains were sequenced from one sample in a study of neoadjuvant anti-PD-1 for oral cavity cancer. Assay: immunoSEQ multiplex PCR; the TCRdb copy retains only in-frame clones and omits some. The table includes roughly 68,000 clones, about 86% detected once. As for time point: after neoadjuvant nivolumab, at surgical resection. Sequencing used PBMCs, obtained after nivolumab (anti-PD-1) treatment. Receptors were obtained from a person between 40 and 85 years old with oral cavity squamous cell carcinoma.

The chain combines TRBV9 with TRBJ2-7; weak D call: TRBD1 (6 bases). The germline V gene has CDR1 SGDLS and CDR2 YYNGEE. This CDR3 is built from 12 residues. The V end lost 3 bases, the J end lost 3 bases, and 7 bases lay between the germline ends. The CDR3, as DNA: TGTGCCAGCAGCGCCAGGGGCTACGAGCAGTACTTC. It codes for CASSARGYEQYF.

The V and J genes are TRBV7-9 and TRBJ1-1; weak D call: TRBD1 (5 bases). Germline CDR1 reads SEHNR; CDR2 reads FQNEAQ (reference sequence). The CDR3 loop spans 15 amino acids. Trimming left V 2 bases short and J 4 bases short, with 14 bases between. CDR3 amino acids: CASSLYGTSGTEAFF. The CDR3, as DNA: TGTGCCAGCAGCTTATATGGGACCTCAGGCACTGAAGCTTTCTTT.

This chain uses TRBV5-8 with TRBJ2-3; the D gene is possibly TRBD2 (7 bases). Germline CDR1 and CDR2: SGHTS and YDEGEE. The V end lost 7 bases, the J end lost 5 bases, and 23 bases lay between the germline ends. The CDR3 length is 16 residues. For the CDR3, the DNA is TGTGCCAGCTCACGGGGGGCCGGGACCGCCAAAGATACGCAGTATTTT. Translated, it gives CASSRGAGTAKDTQYF.

This sequence joins TRBV6-5 and TRBJ2-3; D may match TRBD1 or TRBD2 (5 bases each). CDR3 size: 15 residues. The germline V and J ends were trimmed by 5 bases and 2 bases, with 14 bases remaining between them. Per the germline V gene, CDR1 is MNHEY and CDR2 is SVGAGI. CDR3 residues: CASSIRDPVTDTQYF. DNA of the CDR3: TGTGCCAGCAGTATCCGGGACCCAGTCACAGATACGCAGTATTTT.

On this clone: Other DNA sequences in the sample encode the same CDR3. The CDR3 sequence is CASSVGGSGANVLTF. CDR3 sequence (DNA): TGTGCCAGCAGCGTTGGGGGCTCTGGGGCCAACGTCCTGACTTTC. This rearrangement joins TRBV9 to TRBJ2-6; D tentatively fits TRBD1 or TRBD2 (5 bases each). There are 15 residues in the CDR3. Germline V CDR1 and CDR2: SGDLS, YYNGEE. Between the trimmed V and J ends, which lost 2 bases and 0 bases, there was a span of 6 bases. The full variable domain, completed using reference TRBV9 and TRBJ2-6, is DSGVTQTPKHLITATGQRVTLRCSPRSGDLSVYWYQQSLDQGLQFLIQYYNGEERAKGNILERFSAQQFPDLHSELNLSSLELGDSALYFCASSVGGSGANVLTFGAGSRLTVL.

The J gene is TRBJ2-3, the V gene TRBV27; D assignment may be TRBD1 or TRBD2 (5 bases each). V dropped 3 bases and J dropped 2 bases, with 12 bases sitting between them. The CDR3 length is 15 residues. Germline assignment: CDR1 MNHEY and CDR2 SMNVEV (reference sequence). The CDR3 coding sequence is TGTGCCAGCAGTTTGGGGAGAGGGGTCACAGATACGCAGTATTTT. This encodes CASSLGRGVTDTQYF.

This clone was found once. V is TRBV29-1 and J is TRBJ2-7; TRBD1 aligns across 8 bases. With 7 bases clipped from V and 1 base from J, the junction kept 6 bases outside the gene matches. Germline V gene data show CDR1 as SQVTM and CDR2 as ANQGSEA. This CDR3 region has 13 residues. CDR3 in DNA: TGCAGCGCCTCTGGACAGGGATCCTACGAGCAGTACTTC. It translates to CSASGQGSYEQYF.

V is TRBV12-5 and J is TRBJ1-5; D is perhaps TRBD1 (5 bases). Germline CDR1 LGHNT, CDR2 FRNRAP. Between the trimmed V and J ends, which lost 0 bases and 5 bases, there was a span of 20 bases. This CDR3 has 18 amino acids. The CDR3 loop is CASGLVKLGGAGHQPQHF. CDR3 nucleotides: TGTGCTAGTGGTTTGGTAAAGCTGGGCGGGGCAGGACATCAGCCCCAGCATTTT.

The chain is built from TRBV19 and TRBJ1-5, with unresolved D. The CDR3 is 13 residues long. The V end was cut by 7 bases, the J end by 9 bases, with 16 bases between. Germline values: CDR1 LNHDA, CDR2 SQIVND (reference sequence). The CDR3 sequence: CASNQQARGPQHF. The DNA for the CDR3 is TGTGCCAGTAACCAGCAGGCCCGGGGGCCCCAGCATTTT. Complete variable domain (other parts from reference TRBV19 and TRBJ1-5): DGGITQSPKYLFRKEGQNVTLSCEQNLNHDAMYWYRQDPGQGLRLIYYSQIVNDFQKGDIAEGYSVSREKKESFPLTVTSAQKNPTAFYLCASNQQARGPQHFGDGTRLSIL.

The chain joins TRBV6-1 to TRBJ2-5, with 9 bases that match TRBD2. This CDR3 is 14 amino acids long. Germline lookup yields CDR1 MNHNS and CDR2 SASEGT. Trimming removed 6 bases from V and 5 bases from J; junction bases left unmatched: 7. The DNA of the CDR3 is TGTGCCAGCAGGTCACTTAGCGGGAGTGAGACCCAGTACTTC. Translated: CASRSLSGSETQYF.

The chain is built from TRBV6-4 and TRBJ2-5; tentative D call: TRBD2 (6 bases). Germline CDR1 is MRHNA and CDR2 is SNTAGT. V was cut by 6 bases and J by 4 bases, with 15 bases left in between. The CDR3 extends over 14 amino acids. The CDR3 nucleotides read TGTGCCAGCAGCCCATCGGGAGCGGGAGAGACCCAGTACTTC. It is translated as CASSPSGAGETQYF.

The rearrangement links TRBV6-1 to TRBJ2-1; 9 bases fit TRBD1. Trimming cost V 4 bases and J 8 bases; bases outside gene matches: 0. CDR1 MNHNS and CDR2 SASEGT come from the germline V gene. The CDR3 is made up of 12 amino acids. CDR3 sequence reads: CASSGTGDEQFF. The CDR3, as DNA: TGTGCCAGCAGTGGGACAGGGGATGAGCAGTTCTTC.

V gene TRBV6-6 combines with J gene TRBJ1-1, with 8 bases lining up with TRBD1. Germline trimming cut 5 bases from V and 4 bases from J; bases unmatched to any gene: 12. Germline V gives CDR1 MNHNY, CDR2 SVGAGI (reference sequence). CDR3 size: 16 residues. This CDR3 is CASSPPAGGRGTEAFF. The CDR3 DNA follows: TGTGCCAGCAGTCCTCCCGCAGGGGGCAGGGGCACTGAAGCTTTCTTT.

The chain has TRBV12-5 and TRBJ2-3; TRBD2 is a possible D gene (6 bases). The CDR3 spans 14 residues. Trimming removed 7 bases from V and 4 bases from J, with 15 bases in between. From germline, CDR1 is LGHNT and CDR2 FRNRAP. As DNA, the CDR3 is TGTGCTAGTGCCGCGGGATCAGTAGCAGATACGCAGTATTTT. Translating gives CASAAGSVADTQYF.

The rearrangement uses TRBV6-5 and TRBJ2-3; no firm D call. This CDR3 has 14 amino acids. Germline values: CDR1 MNHEY, CDR2 SVGAGI. Trimming pared 2 bases from V and 2 bases from J, leaving 8 bases between. The CDR3 DNA reads as TGTGCCAGCAGTTACCTAGGGCCCACAGATACGCAGTATTTT. Encoded protein: CASSYLGPTDTQYF.

The chain employs TRBV7-9 and TRBJ2-2, with D tentatively TRBD1 or TRBD2 (5 bases each). The CDR3 totals 15 residues. Trimming removed 5 bases from V and 4 bases from J, with 14 bases in between. The V gene's germline CDR1 is SEHNR and CDR2 FQNEAQ (reference sequence). The CDR3 here is CASSVRGASTGELFF. The CDR3 bases are TGTGCCAGCAGCGTTAGAGGGGCCAGCACCGGGGAGCTGTTTTTT. The entire variable domain, with the rest obtained from reference TRBV7-9 and TRBJ2-2, is as follows: DTGVSQNPRHKITKRGQNVTFRCDPISEHNRLYWYRQTLGQGPEFLTYFQNEAQLEKSRLLSDRFSAERPKGSFSTLEIQRTEQGDSAMYLCASSVRGASTGELFFGEGSRLTVL.

This clone was counted only a few times. This chain joins TRBV7-7 and TRBJ2-1; 9 nucleotides line up with TRBD2. This CDR3 contains 15 residues. The junction had 12 bases not matched to a gene; V was cut back by 5 bases and J by 10 bases. Germline V gives CDR1 SSHAT, CDR2 FNYEAQ (reference sequence). The CDR3 DNA sequence: TGTGCCAGCAGCCAGGGGACTAGCAGGACGGACGAGCAGTTCTTC. Translation: CASSQGTSRTDEQFF.

In its sample, this clone was seen once. This chain's CDR3 is CASSQGDSYEGSYGYTF. The CDR3 DNA sequence: TGCGCCAGCAGCCAAGGGGACAGTTACGAAGGGAGCTATGGCTACACCTTC. The chain links TRBV4-1 to TRBJ1-2; 7 bases map to TRBD1. The trim removed 1 base at V and 4 bases at J, leaving 12 bases unmatched. CDR3 size: 17 residues. Germline V gene sequence: CDR1 MGHRA, CDR2 YSYEKL.

The chain links TRBV5-4 to TRBJ1-2; D is undetermined. This CDR3 region has 13 residues. The V end was cut by 2 bases, the J end by 0 bases, with 5 bases between. Germline V gene lookup returns CDR1 SGHNT and CDR2 YYREEE (reference sequence). The CDR3 DNA follows: TGTGCCAGCAGCTTTCGCTCTAACTATGGCTACACCTTC. Its translation is CASSFRSNYGYTF. The complete variable domain, with remaining parts taken from reference TRBV5-4 and TRBJ1-2, reads ETGVTQSPTHLIKTRGQQVTLRCSSQSGHNTVSWYQQALGQGPQFIFQYYREEENGRGNFPPRFSGLQFPNYSSELNVNALELDDSALYLCASSFRSNYGYTFGSGTRLTVV.

This chain uses TRBV29-1 with TRBJ1-2, with D perhaps TRBD1 (6 bases). The germline V gene encodes CDR1 SQVTM and CDR2 ANQGSEA. There are 15 residues in the CDR3. V dropped 2 bases and J dropped 8 bases, with 21 bases sitting between them. The CDR3 loop is CSVEQYLGANYGYTF. Here the CDR3 DNA reads TGCAGCGTTGAACAATATTTGGGGGCGAATTACGGCTACACCTTC. Full variable domain (rest looked up from reference TRBV29-1 and TRBJ1-2): SAVISQKPSRDICQRGTSLTIQCQVDSQVTMMFWYRQQPGQSLTLIATANQGSEATYESGFVIDKFPISRPNLTFSTLTVSNMSPEDSSIYLCSVEQYLGANYGYTFGSGTRLTVV.

The rearrangement uses TRBV11-2 and TRBJ1-3; TRBD1 might be the D (5 bases). In germline, CDR1 is SGHAT, CDR2 FQNNGV. V was trimmed by 6 bases and J by 0 bases, leaving 12 bases between them. The CDR3 runs to 15 residues. The CDR3 region has the DNA TGTGCCAGCAGAAGGTGGGGGGACTCTGGAAACACCATATATTTT. It yields the protein CASRRWGDSGNTIYF.

This chain joins TRBV5-1 and TRBJ2-7; D remains ambiguous. The CDR3 spans 13 residues. Germline V lookup: CDR1 SGHRS, CDR2 YFSETQ. V was pared by 0 bases and J by 0 bases, with 4 bases between. The CDR3 reads CASSLGFSYEQYF. CDR3 bases: TGCGCCAGCAGCTTGGGTTTCTCCTACGAGCAGTACTTC.